This T cell receptor beta chain was observed in a study of CD8 T cells in Susac syndrome. RNA totalling about 0.5 to 1 ug underwent reverse transcription with random hexamers. One entry per CDR3 protein results from TCRdb running MiXCR on the immunoSEQ multiplex PCR reads. The sample yields about 180,000 distinct CDR3 sequences, over 85% seen once. V dropped 0 bases and J dropped 5 bases, with 11 bases sitting between them. This CDR3 is 14 amino acids long. Germline CDR1 reads KGHSH; CDR2 reads LQKENI. This chain joins TRBV18 and TRBJ2-7; tentative D call: TRBD2 (7 bases). The clonotype was recovered from a human donor with multiple sclerosis. Sequencing was carried out using CD4+ T cells from PBMCs. This CDR3 is CASSPPGGLNEQYF. CDR3 in DNA: TGTGCCAGCTCACCACCGGGGGGGCTAAACGAGCAGTACTTC.